These 9 T cell receptor beta chains were all obtained from the same sample, sequenced in a study of CD8 T cells in ankylosing spondylitis. MiXCR, run by TCRdb on the 5' RACE reads, gives a single entry per CDR3 protein. The sample carries about 250,000 distinct CDR3 sequences, about 18% recorded once. The sample comprised blood, either unsorted or a sorted T cell fraction (not recorded which). The receptors shown here come from a male donor with ankylosing spondylitis or in good health (not recorded which).

The J gene is TRBJ2-1, the V gene TRBV29-1; 8 positions match TRBD2. Germline V CDR1 and CDR2: SQVTM, ANQGSEA. The CDR3 contains 14 residues. V shed 2 bases and J 4 bases; nucleotides not matched to a gene: 4. The CDR3 DNA sequence: TGCAGCGTTGAAACGACTAGCGAATACAATGAGCAGTTCTTC. Translation gives CSVETTSEYNEQFF.

This clonotype was counted many times. The chain links TRBV27 to TRBJ2-5; 14 nucleotides match TRBD2. CDR3 length: 15 residues. Germline trimming cut 2 bases from V and 4 bases from J; bases unmatched to any gene: 0. Germline assignment: CDR1 MNHEY and CDR2 SMNVEV (reference sequence). The CDR3: CASSLGTSGRETQYF. DNA of the CDR3: TGTGCCAGCAGTTTAGGGACTAGCGGGAGAGAGACCCAGTACTTC.

This clonotype was counted only a few times. This chain joins TRBV12-3 or TRBV12-4 and TRBJ2-2, with D perhaps TRBD1 or TRBD2 (5 bases each). The CDR3 sequence is 16 residues long. V was trimmed by 6 bases and J by 0 bases, leaving 14 bases between them. CDR3 nucleotide sequence: TGTGCCAGCAGCGGGATGACAGAACCGAACACCGGGGAGCTGTTTTTT. Protein product: CASSGMTEPNTGELFF.

This clonotype was counted a few times. The chain has TRBV6-2 or TRBV6-3 and TRBJ2-2, with D perhaps assigned TRBD1 or TRBD2 (5 bases each). Germline CDR1 is MNHEY and CDR2 is SVGEGT. The CDR3 extends over 17 amino acids. Deletions cut 0 bases from V and 3 bases from J, with 14 bases between. CDR3 in amino acids: CASSYSRGSSHTGELFF. In DNA form, the CDR3 reads TGTGCCAGCAGTTACTCGAGGGGATCCTCACACACCGGGGAGCTGTTTTTT.

The V call is TRBV5-1, the J call TRBJ1-1; D is unresolved. The germline V and J ends were trimmed by 1 base and 1 base, with 8 bases remaining between them. The germline V gene encodes CDR1 SGHRS and CDR2 YFSETQ. The CDR3 is 14 amino acids. CDR3 sequence: CASSLQERNTEAFF. The DNA for the CDR3 is TGCGCCAGCAGCTTGCAGGAGAGGAACACTGAAGCTTTCTTT.

This clonotype was seen many times. The CDR3 nucleotides read TGTGCCAGCAGTGAATATATACTGTACAATGAGCAGTTCTTC. Its translation: CASSEYILYNEQFF. The V call is TRBV25-1, the J call TRBJ2-1; D gene unclear. CDR1 and CDR2 from the germline V gene are MGHDK and SYGVNS. The CDR3 spans 14 residues. The ends were cut back, 0 bases at V and 4 bases at J, with 7 bases in the middle. The whole variable domain, remainder taken from reference TRBV25-1 and TRBJ2-1, is EADIYQTPRYLVIGTGKKITLECSQTMGHDKMYWYQQDPGMELHLIHYSYGVNSTEKGDLSSESTVSRIRTEHFPLTLESARPSHTSQYLCASSEYILYNEQFFGPGTRLTVL.

The V gene is TRBV29-1, the J gene TRBJ2-1; D remains unclear. V gave up 3 bases and J gave up 3 bases, with 3 bases separating them. In germline, CDR1 is SQVTM, CDR2 ANQGSEA. The CDR3 totals 11 residues. CDR3 DNA: TGCAGCGTTGACTTCTACAATGAGCAGTTCTTC. Translation gives CSVDFYNEQFF.

With respect to this clonotype: A read error may be the cause here, since a much bigger clone is one base away. The chain has TRBV3-1 and TRBJ2-1; D uncertain. The length of the CDR3 is 20 residues. Germline loops: CDR1 LGHDT, CDR2 YNNKEL (reference sequence). The CDR3 bases are TGTGCCACCAGCCAAGATCCACCTTTTGGAAGTCCCTTCGCCCCCAATGAGCAGTTCTTC. Its translation: CATSQDPPFGSPFAPNEQFF.

V is TRBV25-1 and J is TRBJ2-7; TRBD2 might be the D (6 bases). The CDR3 has 15 amino acids. CDR1 is MGHDK, CDR2 SYGVNS, per germline. V dropped 7 bases and J dropped 3 bases, with 19 bases sitting between them. CDR3 bases: TGTGCCAGCACCCCAACGGGAGCCCCGATCTACGAGCAGTACTTC. It yields the protein CASTPTGAPIYEQYF.